The clone carrying this T cell receptor beta chain was seen only a few times. The antigen remains undetermined. A far more abundant clone sits one base away, making this likely a read error. Trimming cost V 5 bases and J 1 base; bases outside gene matches: 13. CDR1 and CDR2 from the germline V gene are SGHTA and FQGNSA. This CDR3 region has 18 residues. This sample's treatment: oral pan-JAK inhibitor, 5-10 mg twice daily. Sorted populations comprised CD4+ and CD8+ T cells obtained from PBMCs. This sample is part of a study of CD8+ T cells in alopecia areata. Study information: A 6-month off-drug phase came after tofacitinib, which had lasted 6 to 18 months.

Notes on the study in general: Tofacitinib significantly brought down scalp clonality and expanded CD8+ clones among top 100.

Sequencing used cDNA as its template, made by extracting RNA and reverse transcribing it. The assay was immunoSEQ multiplex PCR, and TCRdb's table has in-frame clones only and misses some. This table holds approximately 200,000 clones, roughly 60% found once. The chain uses TRBV7-2 and TRBJ2-2; 7 nucleotides align to TRBD2. This receptor was identified in a human donor with alopecia areata. The starting material was CD4+ T cells sorted from blood, obtained at week 24, from a patient treated with tofacitinib. The CDR3, as DNA: TGTGCCAGCAGCCAAGACTTAGCGGGTCGGAGGAACACCGGGGAGCTGTTTTTT. Residues: CASSQDLAGRRNTGELFF.